One and the same sample provided the 26 T cell receptor beta chains below, sequenced in a study of blood T cell repertoires in COVID-19. Sequencing was performed with immunoSEQ multiplex PCR; in TCRdb, only in-frame clones are kept and a portion is missing. The sample includes roughly 250,000 clones, 80% to 85% seen only once; the top ten take about 4.2%. Sequenced input: peripheral blood. These receptor sequences come from a man in his fifties or sixties with active or convalescent COVID-19.

The rearrangement links TRBV4-2 to TRBJ2-6, with D maybe TRBD1 (5 bases). Trimming pared 1 base from V and 0 bases from J, leaving 10 bases between. Germline CDR1 is LGHNA and CDR2 is YNFKEQ. CDR3 length: 17 amino acids. The CDR3 DNA is TGTGCCAGCAGCCAAGGTCAGGGTAGCTCTGGGGCCAACGTCCTGACTTTC. This codes for CASSQGQGSSGANVLTF.

The gene calls are TRBV6-2 or TRBV6-3 and TRBJ2-5; perhaps TRBD2 as D (6 bases). V was shortened by 0 bases and J by 4 bases, with 18 bases between the two germline ends. The CDR3 is 17 amino acids. In germline, CDR1 is MNHEY, CDR2 SVGEGT. This CDR3 is CASSYSTASVSRETQYF. CDR3 nucleotide sequence: TGTGCCAGCAGTTACTCGACGGCTAGCGTAAGTCGAGAGACCCAGTACTTC.

The chain has TRBV19 and TRBJ2-3, with TRBD1 as a possible D gene (7 bases). V was shortened by 5 bases and J by 4 bases, with 16 bases between the two germline ends. Germline loops: CDR1 LNHDA, CDR2 SQIVND (reference sequence). The CDR3 covers 15 residues. The DNA of the CDR3 is TGTGCCAGTAGTGTCTTCAGGGGGGAACCAGATACGCAGTATTTT. Encoded protein: CASSVFRGEPDTQYF.

This sequence joins TRBV21-1 and TRBJ2-2; TRBD1 is taken as the D call from the table, unchecked against the DNA. TRBV21-1 is reported as a pseudogene. This CDR3 is 16 amino acids long. The CDR3 reads CASSSGALANTGELFF. The CDR3 DNA is TGTGCCAGCAGCTCTGGGGCCTTAGCGAACACCGGGGAGCTGTTTTTT.

For the CDR3, the DNA is TGTGCCAGCAGTTACTCTGACAGGGGAAATAATTCACCCCTCCACTTT. Translating gives CASSYSDRGNNSPLHF. This sequence joins TRBV6-5 and TRBJ1-6, with TRBD1 identical over 8 bases. Germline CDR1 and CDR2: MNHEY and SVGAGI. The CDR3 loop spans 16 amino acids. V gave up 0 bases and J gave up 5 bases; unmatched junction bases: 3.

This chain joins TRBV7-2 and TRBJ2-2; unclear D gene. Trimming removed 1 base at V and 4 bases at J, with 10 bases between. Germline values: CDR1 SGHTA, CDR2 FQGNSA. The CDR3 is 15 residues long. CDR3 region: CASSLVQYSTGELFF. The DNA for the CDR3 is TGTGCCAGCAGCTTAGTACAGTATTCCACCGGGGAGCTGTTTTTT.

This chain joins TRBV5-4 and TRBJ1-1, with D perhaps TRBD1 (5 bases). Germline-derived CDR1 and CDR2 are SGHNT and YYREEE (reference sequence). This CDR3 spans 15 amino acids. Trimming stripped 4 bases from V and 3 bases from J, with 16 bases between. CDR3 sequence (DNA): TGTGCCAGCAGCCTGGGACTGGCGGATCACACTGAAGCTTTCTTT. Residues: CASSLGLADHTEAFF.

The chain links TRBV6-5 to TRBJ2-3; possible D gene TRBD2, 5 bases. CDR3 length equals 14 residues. The V and J ends lost 0 bases and 6 bases respectively, with 10 bases between them. Germline-derived CDR1 and CDR2 are MNHEY and SVGAGI. CDR3 sequence: CASSYSREPDTQYF. The DNA for the CDR3 is TGTGCCAGCAGTTACTCTAGGGAGCCGGATACGCAGTATTTT.

V usage is TRBV7-9 and J usage is TRBJ1-1; D possibly corresponds to TRBD1 (5 bases). Trimming pared 5 bases from V and 6 bases from J, leaving 19 bases between. CDR1 SEHNR and CDR2 FQNEAQ come from the germline V gene (reference sequence). CDR3 length equals 15 residues. This CDR3 is CASSPMFGQTAEAFF. The CDR3 DNA is TGTGCCAGCAGCCCAATGTTTGGACAAACGGCTGAAGCTTTCTTT. Filled out from reference TRBV7-9 and TRBJ1-1, the complete variable domain reads DTGVSQNPRHKITKRGQNVTFRCDPISEHNRLYWYRQTLGQGPEFLTYFQNEAQLEKSRLLSDRFSAERPKGSFSTLEIQRTEQGDSAMYLCASSPMFGQTAEAFFGQGTRLTVV.

This chain connects TRBV6-2 or TRBV6-3 to TRBJ2-1, with 7 bases that match TRBD1. The germline V gene has CDR1 MNHEY and CDR2 SVGEGT. V gave up 6 bases and J gave up 3 bases; unmatched junction bases: 5. The CDR3 length is 14 residues. The CDR3 sequence is CASSQRQGYNEQFF. The CDR3 DNA follows: TGTGCCAGCAGCCAGAGACAGGGCTACAATGAGCAGTTCTTC.

The rearrangement links TRBV4-2 to TRBJ2-2; TRBD2 agrees at 8 bases. This CDR3 comprises 17 residues. Germline-derived CDR1 and CDR2 are LGHNA and YNFKEQ. Germline trimming cut 1 base from V and 2 bases from J; bases unmatched to any gene: 6. CDR3 residues: CASSQVGSGGNTGELFF. CDR3 bases: TGTGCCAGCAGCCAAGTTGGGAGCGGGGGAAACACCGGGGAGCTGTTTTTT.

The V gene is TRBV7-5, the J gene TRBJ1-2; the table's TRBD1 call for D was not verified on the DNA. TRBV7-5 is an annotated pseudogene. The CDR3 runs 17 residues. The CDR3 sequence: CVRSLQDRGSSLYGYTF. The CDR3 DNA reads TGTGTCAGAAGCTTACAGGACAGGGGAAGTAGTCTCTATGGCTACACCTTC.

The chain carries TRBV19 and TRBJ1-5, with D possibly TRBD1 on 5 matching bases. Germline CDR1 and CDR2: LNHDA and SQIVND (reference sequence). The CDR3 spans 16 residues. The V gene lost 6 bases and the J gene lost 1 base, with 16 bases spanning the gap. The CDR3 protein is CASRPTQGVSNQPQHF. CDR3 DNA sequence: TGTGCCAGTAGGCCGACTCAGGGCGTGAGCAATCAGCCCCAGCATTTT.

This clone was seen only once. The chain uses TRBV4-1 and TRBJ2-2, with TRBD1 as a possible D gene (6 bases). This CDR3 has 16 residues. Per the germline V gene, CDR1 is MGHRA and CDR2 is YSYEKL. Trimming shortened V by 1 base and J by 5 bases, and 14 bases separated the two germline ends. The CDR3 is CASSQVALTGTGELFF. The CDR3 DNA follows: TGCGCCAGCAGCCAAGTTGCCCTTACAGGGACCGGGGAGCTGTTTTTT.

Here the CDR3 DNA reads TGTGCCAGCAGCCTAGCGGGGGTCACAGATACGCAGTATTTT. Its protein product is CASSLAGVTDTQYF. The chain has TRBV5-4 and TRBJ2-3, with 10 bases fitting TRBD2. Per germline, CDR1 SGHNT and CDR2 YYREEE (reference sequence). The CDR3 extends over 14 amino acids. J was trimmed by 2 bases and V by 4 bases; bases with no gene match: 1.

This chain joins TRBV28 and TRBJ2-7; 9 nucleotides agree with TRBD1. Germline loops: CDR1 MDHEN, CDR2 SYDVKM. The CDR3 consists of 16 residues. Unmatched junction bases numbered 8, after V lost 5 bases and J lost 0 bases. This CDR3 reads CASSLHRGQPSYEQYF. DNA of the CDR3: TGTGCCAGCAGTCTTCACAGGGGGCAGCCCTCCTACGAGCAGTACTTC.

The chain employs TRBV6-2 or TRBV6-3 and TRBJ2-3; D is uncertain. Germline V gene sequence: CDR1 MNHEY, CDR2 SVGEGT. This CDR3 has 12 residues. The V gene lost 2 bases and the J gene lost 6 bases, with 6 bases spanning the gap. The CDR3 DNA sequence: TGTGCCAGCAGTTACGTTCTGGATACGCAGTATTTT. Translation: CASSYVLDTQYF.

The rearrangement links TRBV5-1 to TRBJ1-2, with a tentative D call TRBD1 (5 bases). Germline V CDR1 and CDR2: SGHRS, YFSETQ. Between the trimmed V and J ends, which lost 0 bases and 10 bases, there was a span of 13 bases. This CDR3 is 13 amino acids long. The CDR3 DNA follows: TGCGCCAGCAGCTTGGCGGCAGGGTCCTTCTACACCTTC. This gives the protein CASSLAAGSFYTF.

The V gene is TRBV11-2, the J gene TRBJ2-5; weak D call: TRBD1 (5 bases). The CDR3 runs 17 residues. V lost 5 bases and J 2 bases, leaving 21 bases between the germline ends. Germline V gene data show CDR1 as SGHAT and CDR2 as FQNNGV. The CDR3 DNA follows: TGTGCCAGCAGCCACCTTCAGGGCCTTAGTGGGCAAGAGACCCAGTACTTC. Its protein product is CASSHLQGLSGQETQYF. Full variable domain (outside the CDR3, taken from reference TRBV11-2 and TRBJ2-5): EAGVAQSPRYKIIEKRQSVAFWCNPISGHATLYWYQQILGQGPKLLIQFQNNGVVDDSQLPKDRFSAERLKGVDSTLKIQPAKLEDSAVYLCASSHLQGLSGQETQYFGPGTRLLVL.

The rearrangement joins TRBV18 to TRBJ1-1; 7 nucleotides match TRBD1. The CDR3 consists of 15 residues. The J segment lost 1 base and the V segment lost 8 bases, leaving 10 bases of the junction unmatched. Germline loops: CDR1 KGHSH, CDR2 LQKENI. The CDR3 coding sequence is TGTGCCAGCCATGGATCGACAGGGAGGAACACTGAAGCTTTCTTT. Its protein product is CASHGSTGRNTEAFF.

This chain connects TRBV7-2 to TRBJ2-1, with 11 bases aligning to TRBD2. The germline V gene has CDR1 SGHTA and CDR2 FQGNSA. This CDR3 is built from 16 residues. V lost 1 base, J lost 8 bases, and 7 bases stayed unmatched. The CDR3 is CASSLGRLAGGYEQFF. CDR3 DNA: TGTGCCAGCAGCTTAGGTAGGCTAGCGGGAGGATATGAGCAGTTCTTC.

The rearrangement uses TRBV7-3 and TRBJ2-3; TRBD2 might be the D (6 bases). Between the trimmed V and J ends, which lost 1 base and 1 base, there was a span of 6 bases. The CDR3 covers 14 residues. Germline CDR1 SGHTA, CDR2 FQGTGA. The CDR3 spells CASSLRRGTDTQYF. The CDR3 DNA is TGTGCCAGCAGCTTAAGGAGGGGCACAGATACGCAGTATTTT.

The chain couples TRBV30 to TRBJ2-3, with 10 positions matching TRBD1. The J segment lost 4 bases and the V segment lost 1 base, leaving 2 bases of the junction unmatched. This CDR3 region has 14 residues. From germline, CDR1 is GTSNPN and CDR2 SVGIG (reference sequence). CDR3 in amino acids: CAWSGGTGADTQYF. CDR3 in DNA: TGTGCCTGGAGTGGAGGGACAGGGGCAGATACGCAGTATTTT.

The rearrangement joins TRBV27 to TRBJ2-3; D ambiguous. CDR3 length equals 12 residues. V dropped 3 bases and J dropped 4 bases, with 5 bases sitting between them. In germline, CDR1 is MNHEY, CDR2 SMNVEV (reference sequence). The chain's CDR3 is CASSFGPDTQYF. The CDR3 DNA follows: TGTGCCAGCAGTTTCGGTCCAGATACGCAGTATTTT.

The chain uses TRBV6-5 and TRBJ1-6; D is perhaps TRBD1 (5 bases). Germline loops: CDR1 MNHEY, CDR2 SVGAGI. V was cut by 7 bases and J by 6 bases, with 13 bases left in between. The CDR3 is 14 residues long. The DNA for the CDR3 is TGTGCCAGCAAAGGTGGACATTCTAATTCACCCCTCCACTTT. Translated, it gives CASKGGHSNSPLHF.

This chain uses TRBV20-1 with TRBJ2-5; TRBD2 agrees at 8 bases. The CDR3 covers 16 residues. Germline-derived CDR1 and CDR2 are DFQATT and SNEGSKA (reference sequence). The ends lost 5 bases at V and 0 bases at J; junction bases unmatched: 11. The CDR3 here is CSACAPGAGDQETQYF. The CDR3 DNA reads TGCAGTGCTTGTGCCCCTGGAGCGGGGGACCAAGAGACCCAGTACTTC.